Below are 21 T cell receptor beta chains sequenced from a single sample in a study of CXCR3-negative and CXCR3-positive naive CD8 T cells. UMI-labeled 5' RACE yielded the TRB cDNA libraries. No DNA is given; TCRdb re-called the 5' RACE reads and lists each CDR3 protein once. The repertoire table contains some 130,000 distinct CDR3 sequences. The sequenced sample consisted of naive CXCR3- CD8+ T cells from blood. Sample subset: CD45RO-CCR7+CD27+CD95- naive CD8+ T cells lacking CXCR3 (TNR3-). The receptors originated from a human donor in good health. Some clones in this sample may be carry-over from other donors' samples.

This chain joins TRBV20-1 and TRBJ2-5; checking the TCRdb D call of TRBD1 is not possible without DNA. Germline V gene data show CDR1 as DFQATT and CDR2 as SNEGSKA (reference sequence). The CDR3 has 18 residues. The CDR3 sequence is CSARAQGRQTYRQETQYF.

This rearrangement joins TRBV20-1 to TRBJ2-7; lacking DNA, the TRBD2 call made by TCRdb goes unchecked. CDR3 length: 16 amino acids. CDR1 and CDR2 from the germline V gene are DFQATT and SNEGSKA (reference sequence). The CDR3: CSAHWAGGRTFYEQYF.

CDR3 sequence: CATRGSHMETQYF. This chain joins TRBV15 and TRBJ2-5; TCRdb's assignment of TRBD1 cannot be checked, as there is no DNA. The CDR3 contains 13 residues. Germline CDR1 reads LNHNV; CDR2 reads YYDKDF (reference sequence). Using reference TRBV15 and TRBJ2-5 for the parts outside the CDR3, the full variable domain is DAMVIQNPRYQVTQFGKPVTLSCSQTLNHNVMYWYQQKSSQAPKLLFHYYDKDFNNEADTPDNFQSRRPNTSFCFLDIRSPGLGDTAMYLCATRGSHMETQYFGPGTRLLVL.

CDR3 in amino acids: CASSQGGELAFDEQFF. The rearrangement joins TRBV4-1 to TRBJ2-1; checking the TCRdb D call of TRBD1 is not possible without DNA. Germline CDR1 and CDR2: MGHRA and YSYEKL. The CDR3 runs 16 residues.

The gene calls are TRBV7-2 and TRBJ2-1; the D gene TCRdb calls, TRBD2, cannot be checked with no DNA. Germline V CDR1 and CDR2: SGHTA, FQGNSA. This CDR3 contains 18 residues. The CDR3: CASSLHKGALTSYNEQFF.

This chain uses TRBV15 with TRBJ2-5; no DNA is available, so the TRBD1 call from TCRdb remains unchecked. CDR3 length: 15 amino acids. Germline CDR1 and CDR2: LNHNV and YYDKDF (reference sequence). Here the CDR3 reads CATSRAQRAQETQYF.

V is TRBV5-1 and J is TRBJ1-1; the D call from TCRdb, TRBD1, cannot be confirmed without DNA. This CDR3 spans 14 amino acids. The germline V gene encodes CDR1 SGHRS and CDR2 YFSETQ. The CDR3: CASTRQDGDTEAFF.

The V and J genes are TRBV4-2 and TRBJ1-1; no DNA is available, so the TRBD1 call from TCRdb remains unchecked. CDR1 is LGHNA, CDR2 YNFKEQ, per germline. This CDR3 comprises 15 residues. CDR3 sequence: CASSRDEGLGTEAFF.

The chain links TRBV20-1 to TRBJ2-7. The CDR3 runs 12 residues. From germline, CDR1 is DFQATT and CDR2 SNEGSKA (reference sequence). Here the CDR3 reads CSARKAEYEQYF.

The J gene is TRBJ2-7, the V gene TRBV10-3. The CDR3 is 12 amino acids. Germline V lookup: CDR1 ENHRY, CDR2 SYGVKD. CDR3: CAISELDYEQYF.

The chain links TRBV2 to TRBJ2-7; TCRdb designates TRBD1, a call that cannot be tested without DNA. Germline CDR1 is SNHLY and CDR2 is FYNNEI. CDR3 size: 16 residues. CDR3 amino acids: CASSDGGTGGLGEQYF.

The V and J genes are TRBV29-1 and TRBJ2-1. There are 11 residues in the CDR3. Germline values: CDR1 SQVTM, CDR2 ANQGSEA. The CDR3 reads CSVEAYGEQFF.

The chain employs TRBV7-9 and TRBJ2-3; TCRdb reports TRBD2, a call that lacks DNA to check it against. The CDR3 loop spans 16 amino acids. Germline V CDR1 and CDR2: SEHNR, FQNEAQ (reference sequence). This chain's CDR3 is CASSLPWLGRTDTQYF.

The chain's CDR3 is CASSLGGGGYEQYF. The chain employs TRBV7-2 and TRBJ2-7; TCRdb outputs TRBD1, but without DNA this stays unchecked. The CDR3 contains 14 residues. Per germline, CDR1 SGHTA and CDR2 FQGNSA.

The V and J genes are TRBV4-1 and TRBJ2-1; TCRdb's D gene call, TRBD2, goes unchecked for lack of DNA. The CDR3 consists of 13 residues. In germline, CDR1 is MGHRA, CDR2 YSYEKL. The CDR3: CASSPTTSNEQFF.

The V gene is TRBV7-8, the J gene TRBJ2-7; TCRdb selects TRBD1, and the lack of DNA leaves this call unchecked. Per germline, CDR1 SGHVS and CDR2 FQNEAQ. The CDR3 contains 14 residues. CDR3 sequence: CASSFGTVYYEQYF.

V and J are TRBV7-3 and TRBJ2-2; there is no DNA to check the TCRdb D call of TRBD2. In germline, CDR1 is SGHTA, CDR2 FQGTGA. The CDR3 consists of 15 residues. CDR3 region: CASRESGEYTGELFF.

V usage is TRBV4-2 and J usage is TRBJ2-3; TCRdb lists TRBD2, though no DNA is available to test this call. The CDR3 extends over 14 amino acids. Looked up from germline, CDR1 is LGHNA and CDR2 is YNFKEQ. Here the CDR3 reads CASSQSGSTDTQYF.

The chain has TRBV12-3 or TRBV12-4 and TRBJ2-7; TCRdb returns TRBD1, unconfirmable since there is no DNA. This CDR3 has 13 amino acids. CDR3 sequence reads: CASSPGTQYEQYF.

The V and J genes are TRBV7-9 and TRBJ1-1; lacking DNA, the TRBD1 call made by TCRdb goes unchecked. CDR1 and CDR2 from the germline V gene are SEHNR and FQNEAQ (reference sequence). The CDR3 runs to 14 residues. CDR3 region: CASSSTGTGTEAFF.

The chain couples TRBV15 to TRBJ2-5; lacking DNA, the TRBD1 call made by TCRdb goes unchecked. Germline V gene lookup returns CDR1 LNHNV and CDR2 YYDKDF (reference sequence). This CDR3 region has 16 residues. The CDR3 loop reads CATSRHERDRGETQYF. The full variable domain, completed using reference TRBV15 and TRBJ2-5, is DAMVIQNPRYQVTQFGKPVTLSCSQTLNHNVMYWYQQKSSQAPKLLFHYYDKDFNNEADTPDNFQSRRPNTSFCFLDIRSPGLGDTAMYLCATSRHERDRGETQYFGPGTRLLVL.